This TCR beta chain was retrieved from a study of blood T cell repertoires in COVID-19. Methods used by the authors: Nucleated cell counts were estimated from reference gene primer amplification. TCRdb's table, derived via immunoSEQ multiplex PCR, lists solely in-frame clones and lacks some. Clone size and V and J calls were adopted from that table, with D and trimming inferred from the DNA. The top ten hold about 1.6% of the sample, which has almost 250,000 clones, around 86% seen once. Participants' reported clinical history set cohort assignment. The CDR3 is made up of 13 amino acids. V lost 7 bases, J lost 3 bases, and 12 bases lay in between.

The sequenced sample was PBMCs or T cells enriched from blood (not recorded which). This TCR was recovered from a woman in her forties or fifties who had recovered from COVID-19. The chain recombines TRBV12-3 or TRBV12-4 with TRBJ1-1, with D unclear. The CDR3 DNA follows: TGTGCCAGCACGTTTAGAGTGGACACTGAAGCTTTCTTT. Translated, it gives CASTFRVDTEAFF.